The T cell receptor beta chain under discussion was sequenced for a study of T cell repertoires in cytomegalovirus infection. Across the study: Both recently identified HLA-C-restricted and well-studied HLA-B-restricted CMV epitopes were used in the study. It can be stated that public TCR beta signatures indicated CMV infection as well as a matching HLA type.

A few counts support this clonotype. Antigen specificity is unknown. Each CDR3 protein gets one entry after TCRdb re-called the reads with MiXCR. The sample carries 640,000 or so distinct CDR3 sequences, roughly 33% recorded once. General study points: Cumulative frequency of public TCR beta families picked out carriers of CMV plus the relevant HLA. CMV-specific TCR beta clonotypes restricted by HLA-C dominated the ex vivo response.

CDR3 size: 15 residues. The germline gives CDR1 ENHRY, CDR2 SYGVKD. The V end was cut by 0 bases, the J end by 4 bases, with 10 bases between. The rearrangement links TRBV10-3 to TRBJ1-5; D is uncertain. This specimen was cultured PBMCs, taken from culture after CMV antigen stimulation. The clonotype comes from a human donor in good health (CMV status not recorded). Some clones in this sample may be carry-over from other donors' samples. CDR3 coding DNA: TGTGCCATCAGTGAGTCGAACGGGGAAAATCAGCCCCAGCATTTT. It translates to CAISESNGENQPQHF.